Listed here are 23 T cell receptor beta chains from one sample, sequenced in a study of blood T cell repertoires in COVID-19. Profiling relied on immunoSEQ multiplex PCR, and the TCRdb table lists in-frame clones only, not all of them. Among 200,000 to 250,000 clones listed, 88% were seen once. Material: PBMCs or T cells enriched from blood (not recorded which). These receptors all come from a woman in her twenties or thirties who had recovered from COVID-19.

V is TRBV2 and J is TRBJ1-5, with TRBD1 as a possible D gene (5 bases). CDR1 is SNHLY, CDR2 FYNNEI, per germline. V was trimmed by 0 bases and J by 6 bases, leaving 18 bases between them. The CDR3 covers 17 residues. The CDR3 region has the DNA TGTGCCAGCAGTGAAGCCAGGGTGGTGGAGAGTGGTCAGCCCCAGCATTTT. Its protein is CASSEARVVESGQPQHF.

The J gene is TRBJ2-7, the V gene TRBV11-2; a weak D match, TRBD1 (6 bases). Germline loops: CDR1 SGHAT, CDR2 FQNNGV. The CDR3 is 15 amino acids. V was cut by 6 bases and J by 3 bases, with 18 bases left in between. In nucleotides, the CDR3 is TGTGCCAGCAGTCGCTTTGTGGGGGCCGGCTACGAGCAGTACTTC. As protein: CASSRFVGAGYEQYF.

The chain links TRBV3-1 (or the pseudogene TRBV3-2) to TRBJ2-5; possibly TRBD1 for D (6 bases). There are 14 residues in the CDR3. The V end was cut by 7 bases, the J end by 1 base, with 13 bases between. CDR1 and CDR2 (germline): LGHDT, YNNKEL (reference sequence). The CDR3, as DNA: TGTGCCAGCAACTCAGGGGCGGGCCAAGAGACCCAGTACTTC. It translates to CASNSGAGQETQYF.

This sequence joins TRBV4-1 and TRBJ2-4; D unclear. Trimming stripped 0 bases from V and 0 bases from J, with 18 bases between. Per the germline V gene, CDR1 is MGHRA and CDR2 is YSYEKL. This CDR3 is 19 amino acids long. The CDR3 region has the DNA TGCGCCAGCAGCCAAGATAAGTACCGGGTCCGTTTAGCCAAAAACATTCAGTACTTC. Encoded protein: CASSQDKYRVRLAKNIQYF.

This clone was seen a single time. The chain combines TRBV2 with TRBJ2-6; D gene ambiguous. CDR1 is SNHLY, CDR2 FYNNEI, per germline. This CDR3 spans 12 amino acids. The germline V and J ends were trimmed by 9 bases and 4 bases, with 7 bases remaining between them. The CDR3 sequence: CARIGGANVLTF. The CDR3 coding sequence is TGTGCCAGAATCGGGGGGGCCAACGTCCTGACTTTC. Based on the CDR3 plus reference TRBV2 and TRBJ2-6, the full variable domain is EPEVTQTPSHQVTQMGQEVILRCVPISNHLYFYWYRQILGQKVEFLVSFYNNEISEKSEIFDDQFSVERPDGSNFTLKIRSTKLEDSAMYFCARIGGANVLTFGAGSRLTVL.

V and J are TRBV19 and TRBJ1-2; TRBD1 is a possible D gene (5 bases). V was clipped by 6 bases and J by 2 bases, with 10 bases between them. This CDR3 is built from 13 residues. In germline, CDR1 is LNHDA, CDR2 SQIVND (reference sequence). For the CDR3, the DNA is TGTGCCAGTAGCCCCTCAGGGAACTATGGCTACACCTTC. Its translation is CASSPSGNYGYTF.

The chain uses TRBV3-1 (or the pseudogene TRBV3-2) and TRBJ1-6; 7 bases line up with TRBD1. Germline CDR1 reads LGHDT; CDR2 reads YNNKEL (reference sequence). CDR3 length equals 15 residues. With 4 bases clipped from V and 10 bases from J, the junction kept 10 bases outside the gene matches. The CDR3 region has the DNA TGTGCCAGCAGCCGGCCCGGGACAGCTGGCTCACCCCTCCACTTT. This codes for CASSRPGTAGSPLHF.

The gene calls are TRBV12-5 and TRBJ2-7, with 9 bases matching TRBD2. CDR1 is LGHNT and CDR2 is FRNRAP in the germline V gene. This CDR3 comprises 14 residues. V was pared by 3 bases and J by 4 bases, with 4 bases of the junction left unmatched. The CDR3 coding sequence is TGTGCTAGTGGTTTAGGCGGGGGGGCGTACGAGCAGTACTTC. This encodes CASGLGGGAYEQYF.

The V gene is TRBV5-6, the J gene TRBJ1-3, with D hard to call. Germline CDR1 is SGHDT and CDR2 is YYEEEE. There are 15 residues in the CDR3. V dropped 5 bases and J dropped 0 bases, with 12 bases sitting between them. The CDR3 loop reads CASSNDWSSGNTIYF. CDR3 in DNA: TGTGCCAGCAGTAACGACTGGAGCTCTGGAAACACCATATATTTT.

The chain links TRBV4-2 to TRBJ2-7; D is ambiguous. CDR1 and CDR2 (germline): LGHNA, YNFKEQ. Trimming shortened V by 0 bases and J by 3 bases, and 12 bases separated the two germline ends. This CDR3 is built from 15 residues. CDR3 in amino acids: CASSQEMVANYEQYF. Written as DNA, the CDR3 is TGTGCCAGCAGCCAAGAAATGGTGGCCAACTACGAGCAGTACTTC.

The CDR3 coding sequence is TGTGCCAGCACAAGCGGGGGGGCCTACGAGCAGTACTTC. Its translation is CASTSGGAYEQYF. The chain combines TRBV12-3 or TRBV12-4 with TRBJ2-7, with 10 bases identical to TRBD2. Germline trimming cut 7 bases from V and 2 bases from J; bases unmatched to any gene: 2. This CDR3 contains 13 residues.

This clone has a single count. The rearrangement joins TRBV21-1 to TRBJ2-3; the table names TRBD2, a call not compared with the DNA. TRBV21-1 is assigned pseudogene status. CDR3 length equals 14 residues. In DNA, the CDR3 is TGTGCCAGCAGCAGGAGGGAAGACACAGATACGCAGTATTTT. This sequence encodes CASSRREDTDTQYF.

On this clone itself: Different DNA sequences within this sample yield the same CDR3. The chain recombines TRBV7-9 with TRBJ2-7; TRBD1 might be the D (6 bases). CDR3 length equals 12 residues. The V end was cut by 5 bases, the J end by 4 bases, with 9 bases between. The germline V gene has CDR1 SEHNR and CDR2 FQNEAQ (reference sequence). This chain's CDR3 is CASSRDTYEQYF. CDR3 DNA sequence: TGTGCCAGCAGCCGGGACACGTACGAGCAGTACTTC.

The CDR3 protein is CASSFRQGYGYTF. DNA of the CDR3: TGTGCCAGCAGCTTCAGACAGGGATATGGCTACACCTTC. The rearrangement joins TRBV5-8 to TRBJ1-2; 7 bases fit TRBD1. Germline CDR1 SGHTS, CDR2 YDEGEE. The CDR3 has 13 amino acids. Losses at the gene ends were 2 bases for V and 5 bases for J; bases not matched to a gene: 3.

The V call is TRBV10-1, the J call TRBJ1-2, with D unclear. The CDR3 has 18 residues. Germline loops: CDR1 WNHNN, CDR2 SYGVQD (reference sequence). With 6 bases removed from V and 0 bases from J, the gap between germline ends came to 23 bases. In DNA form, the CDR3 reads TGCGCCAGCAGACCCCTAGATGGCGCACCCAATGCTAACTATGGCTACACCTTC. Its translation: CASRPLDGAPNANYGYTF.

This chain joins TRBV19 and TRBJ2-5, with TRBD2 matching 9 bases. There are 17 residues in the CDR3. CDR1 and CDR2 (germline): LNHDA, SQIVND (reference sequence). Trimming took 4 bases from V and 5 from J; bases not matched to a gene: 14. In DNA form, the CDR3 reads TGTGCCAGTAGTACCCCAGGACGGCGGGGGGGCCCTGAGACCCAGTACTTC. Translated, it gives CASSTPGRRGGPETQYF.

The chain is built from TRBV2 and TRBJ2-5; 15 bases match TRBD2. The CDR3 extends over 16 amino acids. The germline V gene encodes CDR1 SNHLY and CDR2 FYNNEI. J lost 1 base, V lost 7 bases, and 4 bases had no gene match. The CDR3 sequence: CASMGLAGGSQETQYF. CDR3 DNA: TGTGCCAGCATGGGACTAGCGGGGGGCTCCCAAGAGACCCAGTACTTC. Based on the CDR3 plus reference TRBV2 and TRBJ2-5, the full variable domain is EPEVTQTPSHQVTQMGQEVILRCVPISNHLYFYWYRQILGQKVEFLVSFYNNEISEKSEIFDDQFSVERPDGSNFTLKIRSTKLEDSAMYFCASMGLAGGSQETQYFGPGTRLLVL.

The gene calls are TRBV4-1 and TRBJ2-2, with a possible D match to TRBD1 (5 bases). Per the germline V gene, CDR1 is MGHRA and CDR2 is YSYEKL. The CDR3 has 15 amino acids. Trimming cost V 1 base and J 5 bases, with 11 bases left between them. The CDR3 DNA reads TGCGCCAGCAGCCAAGTAGACAGTTGGACCGGGGAGCTGTTTTTT. Protein sequence: CASSQVDSWTGELFF.

The rearrangement uses TRBV6-5 and TRBJ1-1; a weak D match, TRBD1 (5 bases). The CDR3 is 15 residues long. V lost 5 bases and J 0 bases, leaving 13 bases between the germline ends. Germline loops: CDR1 MNHEY, CDR2 SVGAGI. CDR3 protein: CASSQRQIVNTEAFF. CDR3 coding DNA: TGTGCCAGCAGTCAACGACAGATAGTGAACACTGAAGCTTTCTTT.

This clone was counted between two and nine times. The chain combines TRBV7-9 with TRBJ1-2, with 8 bases fitting TRBD1. Germline CDR1 is SEHNR and CDR2 is FQNEAQ (reference sequence). This CDR3 region has 14 residues. With 3 bases clipped from V and 4 bases from J, the junction kept 4 bases outside the gene matches. The CDR3 protein is CASSLGQEPYGYTF. CDR3 bases: TGTGCCAGCAGCTTGGGACAGGAACCCTATGGCTACACCTTC.

The gene calls are TRBV5-1 and TRBJ1-1, with D uncertain. The ends were cut back, 2 bases at V and 2 bases at J, with 10 bases in the middle. This CDR3 spans 14 amino acids. The germline V gene encodes CDR1 SGHRS and CDR2 YFSETQ. Here the CDR3 DNA reads TGCGCCAGCAGCTTTTATACTTTAAACACTGAAGCTTTCTTT. This translates into CASSFYTLNTEAFF.

The V and J genes are TRBV28 and TRBJ1-1; D is perhaps TRBD1 (5 bases). The CDR3 is made up of 13 amino acids. Trimming cost V 4 bases and J 4 bases, with 10 bases left between them. Germline CDR1 reads MDHEN; CDR2 reads SYDVKM. This chain's CDR3 is CASSWGGGTEAFF. The CDR3 DNA reads TGTGCCAGCAGTTGGGGGGGAGGCACTGAAGCTTTCTTT.

This chain links TRBV5-8 with TRBJ1-4; perhaps TRBD1 as D (5 bases). Germline V gene sequence: CDR1 SGHTS, CDR2 YDEGEE. Trimming left V 7 bases short and J 10 bases short, with 8 bases between. The CDR3 consists of 10 residues. The CDR3 sequence: CASPGGKLFF. DNA of the CDR3: TGTGCCAGCCCCGGGGGAAAACTGTTTTTT.